The clone carrying this TCR beta chain has at least ten counts. Its antigen remains unidentified. The data are from a study of metastatic and nonmetastatic thyroid tumors. About the study: Peripheral blood and tumor or nodule samples from malignant and benign thyroid patients were compared.

Thyroid surgery took place with no prior treatment in any patient. Broader study findings: According to reports, the diversity of TCR beta was significantly higher in malignant thyroid tumors than in benign nodules, and this held in both blood and tumor samples.

Original analysis: The study's classifier, a distant-metastasis tool for papillary thyroid cancer, was built using CDR3 differences across clinicopathological groups. TCRdb recomputed clones from the PCR reads via MiXCR. The V and J calls shown here were made by TCRdb, not taken from the authors' results. Of 70,000 or so clones listed, over 12% are singletons. The CDR3 sequence is 14 residues long. The V segment lost 4 bases and the J segment 2 bases; nucleotides outside the gene matches: 3. Germline values: CDR1 SGHRS, CDR2 YFSETQ. Material for sequencing was blood. This chain uses TRBV5-1 with TRBJ2-7, with TRBD2 matching over 10 bases. The sequence came from a male donor with papillary thyroid cancer or a benign thyroid nodule (not recorded which). Some clones in this sample may be carry-over from other donors' samples. CDR3 DNA sequence: TGCGCCAGCAGCGCAACTAGCGGGACCTACGAGCAGTACTTC. The encoded protein is CASSATSGTYEQYF.